A selection of T cell receptor beta chains follows, all from one sample in a study. MiXCR was run by TCRdb on the RT-PCR reads, yielding one entry per CDR3 protein. This table holds approximately 720,000 distinct CDR3 sequences, over 12% found once. The sample taken for sequencing was memory CD4+ T cells from blood. The receptors originated from a female donor in good health, serving as a healthy control. Each CDR3 is given with its conserved first and last residue. Fields, in order: D gene, J gene, V gene, clone size, CDR3 DNA, CDR3 protein. A D gene is named only where the DNA matches it firmly. Expanded clones get a size class; other rows say once, few or many, or leave the size out.

>TRBD2|TRBJ2-5|TRBV27|few
TGTGCCAGCAGTCCGGGTCGGACTAGCGGGAGCCAAGAGACCCAGTACTTC
CASSPGRTSGSQETQYF
>.|TRBJ2-1|TRBV15|few
TGTGCCACCAGCAACCGGACCGGGTTTGAGCAGTTCTTC
CATSNRTGFEQFF
>TRBD2|TRBJ2-7|TRBV11-2|few
TGTGCCAGCAGCTCGGGACTAGCGGGATCCTACGAGCAGTACTTC
CASSSGLAGSYEQYF
>.|TRBJ1-1|TRBV10-3|many
TGTGCCATCAGCCAAGGGGGGAACACTGAAGCTTTCTTT
CAISQGGNTEAFF
>.|TRBJ2-7|TRBV6-5|few
TGTGCCAGCAGTTATCGAGGTTTTGGGCACGAGCAGTACTTC
CASSYRGFGHEQYF
>.|TRBJ2-3|TRBV20-1|many
TGCAGTGCTAGGAGAGCCCGGCCAGATACGCAGTATTTT
CSARRARPDTQYF
>.|TRBJ2-2|TRBV10-1|.
TGCGCCAACAACTCGAACACCGGGGAGCTGTTTTTT
CANNSNTGELFF
>.|TRBJ1-5|TRBV7-3|many
TGTGCCAGCAGCTTAGGGTCAGGAGAAGTTCAGCATTTT
CASSLGSGEVQHF
>TRBD2|TRBJ2-3|TRBV20-1|.
TGCAGTGCTAGAGCCCCCACTAGCGGGACCCCAGATACGCAGTATTTT
CSARAPTSGTPDTQYF
>TRBD2|TRBJ2-2|TRBV20-1|many
TGCAGTGCGCCGCCCCTAGCGGGAGCCCCCACCGGGGAGCTGTTTTTT
CSAPPLAGAPTGELFF
>.|TRBJ2-5|TRBV7-2|many
TGTGCCAGCAGCTTAGGGTCCTCGGCCATAACCCAGTACTTC
CASSLGSSAITQYF
>TRBD1|TRBJ2-7|TRBV7-3|few
TGTGCCAGCAGCTTAACAGGTGGACAGGGGGCCTACGAGCAGTACTTC
CASSLTGGQGAYEQYF
>TRBD1|TRBJ2-7|TRBV4-3|.
TGCGCCAGCAGCCTACTTCCCGGGACAGGGGGCGCGGCCGAGCAGTACTTC
CASSLLPGTGGAAEQYF
>.|TRBJ1-1|TRBV20-1|.
TGCAGTGCTAGAGTTTTCGGACTCTATAACACTGAAGCTTTCTTT
CSARVFGLYNTEAFF
>TRBD1|TRBJ2-5|TRBV10-3|few
TGTGCCATCAGTGATGCCGGGACAGGGGTACCTAGGACCCAGTACTTC
CAISDAGTGVPRTQYF
>.|TRBJ1-5|TRBV6-1|few
TGTGCCAGCAGAAGGACTGCCTCGAGCAATCAGCCCCAGCATTTT
CASRRTASSNQPQHF
>TRBD2|TRBJ2-5|TRBV5-1|.
TGCGCCAGCATGGACGCGGGACTAGCGGGAGGGGAGACCCAGTACTTC
CASMDAGLAGGETQYF